The clone carrying this T cell receptor beta chain was found a few times. The source of the sample is a study of T-cell reconstitution after alpha-beta-depleted transplantation in children. The CDR3 has 15 residues. With V trimmed by 0 bases and J by 15 bases, 11 bases remained unmatched. Per germline, CDR1 DFQATT and CDR2 SNEGSKA (reference sequence). Preparation of the TCRbeta library involved a method that used unique molecular identifiers. TCRdb processed the PCR reads anew with MiXCR; each CDR3 protein has one entry. This table has about 400,000 distinct CDR3 sequences, roughly 21% appearing once.

The sample here was PBMCs from the stem cell graft donor, taken from the stem cell graft. The TCR sequence derives from a human donor who donated a stem cell graft to a child with acute myeloid leukemia. This chain uses TRBV20-1 with TRBJ2-1; 13 bases map to TRBD2. DNA of the CDR3: TGCAGTGCTAGAGATTTACTAGCGGGAGGGCCGGGTCCGTTCTTC. Translating gives CSARDLLAGGPGPFF.